A selection of T cell receptor beta chains follows, all from one sample in a study of blood T cell repertoires in COVID-19. TCRdb's table, derived via immunoSEQ multiplex PCR, lists solely in-frame clones and lacks some. The sample gives hundreds of thousands of clones, more than 75% of which show up once; under 3% is in the top ten. The sample was PBMCs or T cells enriched from blood (not recorded which). The source of these receptors is a woman aged 25-40 years who had recovered from COVID-19. The CDR3 runs from the conserved cysteine through the conserved F or W. Each record gives: V gene, CDR3 protein.

TRBV9,CASRGFSGRAYNEQFF
TRBV6-6,CASSPTSGANVLTF
TRBV13,CASSPRGTAYPEAFF
TRBV19,CASTPMGGNVRNTIYF
TRBV2,CASREGLGSGNTIYF
TRBV12-5,CASGSLGLAGGPLDEQFF
TRBV5-6,CASTRTGFYGYTF
TRBV2,CASSELAGGTDTQYF
TRBV25-1,CASSGGGASSGNTIYF
TRBV4-1,CASSQDPGVDTQYF
TRBV5-1,CASSLSTSSYEQYF
TRBV7-2,CASSLGVAGIYEQYF
TRBV5-5,CASSGGAYEQYF
TRBV4-2,CASSHRSGSPDTQYF
TRBV7-3,CASSLTSGTGELFF
TRBV30,CAWSVAYNQPQHF
TRBV2,CASSGPGRDTQYF
TRBV2,CASRLADFLGETQYF
TRBV7-9,CASSPRTGGSSYNEQFF
TRBV7-2,CASSLVYDEQYF
TRBV18,CASSPPTLAANTGELFF
TRBV28,CASSRGTGYGYTF
TRBV3-1/TRBV3-2,CASSQGRQGINYGYTF
TRBV7-8,CASSLGQGRYQPQHF
TRBV19,CASSSTREGGDTQYF
TRBV3-1/TRBV3-2,CASSPRGGNIQYF
TRBV15,CATSRDKWGRNGYTF
TRBV4-1,CASSLEYRAETYEQYF
TRBV11-2,CASSLYSDSPLHF
TRBV18,CASSEGGTNSPLHF
TRBV4-1,CASSQVSLKNTEAFF
TRBV19,CASRKGQIYGYTF
TRBV7-8,CASSLLVAGRLETQYF
TRBV27,CASSASPLKAPPRTGELFF
TRBV4-1,CASSQIGTSLEYEQYF
TRBV6-5,CASSYFRDRGEKLFF
TRBV19,CASSTLAGGPNEQFF
TRBV28,CASRGAGTQETQYF
TRBV5-1,CASSPHRATNEKLFF
TRBV19,CASSIGLAGGNTYNEQFF
TRBV12-5,CASGSGLVGTDTQYF
TRBV6-5,CASTPGTGGPPQHF
TRBV9,CASSVGEGPPGNTIYF
TRBV5-8,CASRLADGTDTQYF
TRBV9,CASSLGDRGVGDTQYF
TRBV19,CASSIQNRGIEAFF
TRBV18,CASSQPSGGPGELFF
TRBV5-1,CASSLTGLAGNEQFF
TRBV27,CASSGQGQFYGYTF
TRBV7-9,CASSPTGIYYEQYF
TRBV7-9,CASSPQGATPLREQYF
TRBV7-8,CASSHIGTTNTGELFF
TRBV6-4,CASSDPAPDRAVNQPQHF
TRBV2,CASSDRTSTDTQYF